Sequencing of this T cell receptor (beta chain) was carried out in a study of graft-versus-host responses after intestinal transplantation. Study as a whole: Anti-thymocyte globulin induction preceded about three years of tacrolimus and steroid maintenance in all recipients. The study, taken as a whole, reports: Allografts of one patient group, those with graft-donor T cell macrochimerism, had high graft-versus-host to host-versus-graft clonal ratios. GvH clonotypes were identified within recipient marrow, with a subset emerging first in ileum or blood. Early post-transplant HvG declines tracked with peak circulating GvH clone levels.

Clones were sequenced by immunoSEQ multiplex PCR, and TCRdb holds only the in-frame ones, with some missing. The table records tens of thousands of clones, more than 75% of them present only once. On this clone itself: The antigen remains undetermined.

This receptor was obtained from a human patient who received an intestinal transplant, so some T cells may come from the graft donor. Source: PBMCs, taken roughly 120 days after intestinal transplantation.

The CDR3 protein is CASSITGQGTYEQYF. In DNA, the CDR3 is TGTGCCAGTAGTATAACGGGACAGGGGACCTACGAGCAGTACTTC. The chain links TRBV19 to TRBJ2-7; TRBD1 aligns across 10 bases. CDR3 size: 15 residues. The germline V gene has CDR1 LNHDA and CDR2 SQIVND (reference sequence). V trimming: 2 bases; J trimming: 2 bases; junction bases outside the gene matches: 3.